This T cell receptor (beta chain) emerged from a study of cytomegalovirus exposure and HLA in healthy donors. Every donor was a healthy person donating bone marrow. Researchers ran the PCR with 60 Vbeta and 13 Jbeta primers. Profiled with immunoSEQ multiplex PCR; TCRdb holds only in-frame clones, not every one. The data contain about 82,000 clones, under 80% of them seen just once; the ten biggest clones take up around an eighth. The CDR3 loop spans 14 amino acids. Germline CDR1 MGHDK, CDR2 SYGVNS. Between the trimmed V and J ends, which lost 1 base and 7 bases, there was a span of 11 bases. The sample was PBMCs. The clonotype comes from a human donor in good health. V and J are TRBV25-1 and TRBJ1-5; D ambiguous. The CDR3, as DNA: TGTGCCAGCAGTGAATTTGAGTCTTGGCAGCCCCAGCATTTT. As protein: CASSEFESWQPQHF.